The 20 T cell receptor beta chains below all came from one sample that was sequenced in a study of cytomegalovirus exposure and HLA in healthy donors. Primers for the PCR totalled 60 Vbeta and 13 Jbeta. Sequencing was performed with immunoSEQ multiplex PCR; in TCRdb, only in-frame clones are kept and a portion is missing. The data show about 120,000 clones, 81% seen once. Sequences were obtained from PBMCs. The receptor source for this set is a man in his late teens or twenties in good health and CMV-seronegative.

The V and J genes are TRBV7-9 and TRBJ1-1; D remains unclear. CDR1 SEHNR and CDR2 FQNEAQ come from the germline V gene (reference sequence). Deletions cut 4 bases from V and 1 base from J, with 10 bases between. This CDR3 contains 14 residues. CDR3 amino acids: CASSSTDTNTEAFF. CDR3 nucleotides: TGTGCCAGCAGCTCCACAGACACGAACACTGAAGCTTTCTTT.

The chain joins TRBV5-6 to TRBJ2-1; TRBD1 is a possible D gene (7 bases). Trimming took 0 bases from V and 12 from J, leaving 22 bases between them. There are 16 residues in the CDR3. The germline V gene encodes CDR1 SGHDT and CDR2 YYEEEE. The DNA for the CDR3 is TGTGCCAGCAGCTTGGAATTAGCAGGGGGGCGGTCGGGGCAGTTCTTC. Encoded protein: CASSLELAGGRSGQFF.

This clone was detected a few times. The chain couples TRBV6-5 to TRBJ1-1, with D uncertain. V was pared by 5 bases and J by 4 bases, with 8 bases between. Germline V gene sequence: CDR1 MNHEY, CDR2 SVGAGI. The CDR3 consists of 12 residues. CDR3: CASSPGLTEAFF. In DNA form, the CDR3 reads TGTGCCAGCAGTCCGGGTCTCACTGAAGCTTTCTTT.

Here the CDR3 DNA reads TGTGCCAGCAGCGCAGACAGGGGGCTACCGACAGATACGCAGTATTTT. Translated: CASSADRGLPTDTQYF. The chain has TRBV13 and TRBJ2-3; 10 bases line up with TRBD1. In germline, CDR1 is PRHDT, CDR2 FYEKMQ (reference sequence). The J segment lost 3 bases and the V segment lost 5 bases, leaving 8 bases of the junction unmatched. The CDR3 sequence is 16 residues long.

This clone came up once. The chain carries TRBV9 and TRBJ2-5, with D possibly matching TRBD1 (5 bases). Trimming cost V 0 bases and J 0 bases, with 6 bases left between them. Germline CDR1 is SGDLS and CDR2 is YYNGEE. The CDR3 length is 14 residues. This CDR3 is CASSVAGNQETQYF. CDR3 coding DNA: TGTGCCAGCAGCGTAGCAGGGAACCAAGAGACCCAGTACTTC.

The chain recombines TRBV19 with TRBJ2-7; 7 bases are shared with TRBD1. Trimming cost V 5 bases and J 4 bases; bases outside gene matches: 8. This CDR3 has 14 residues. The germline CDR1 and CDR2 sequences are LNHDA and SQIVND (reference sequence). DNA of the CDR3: TGTGCCAGTAGTTCCCGAGGGGGCTGGTACGAGCAGTACTTC. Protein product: CASSSRGGWYEQYF.

The CDR3 region is CASGVGGAGSYEQYF. DNA of the CDR3: TGTGCCAGCGGGGTCGGGGGGGCGGGCTCCTACGAGCAGTACTTC. The J gene is TRBJ2-7, the V gene TRBV5-4; TRBD2 matches 8 bases. The CDR3 is made up of 15 amino acids. The germline CDR1 and CDR2 sequences are SGHNT and YYREEE (reference sequence). Trimming took 7 bases from V and 0 from J; bases not matched to a gene: 9.

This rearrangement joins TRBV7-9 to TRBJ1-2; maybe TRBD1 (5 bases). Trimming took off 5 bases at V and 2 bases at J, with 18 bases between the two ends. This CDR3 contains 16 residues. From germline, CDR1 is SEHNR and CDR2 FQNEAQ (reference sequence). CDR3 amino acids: CASSLSGAGLNYGYTF. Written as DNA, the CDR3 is TGTGCCAGCAGCCTAAGCGGGGCCGGCCTGAACTATGGCTACACCTTC.

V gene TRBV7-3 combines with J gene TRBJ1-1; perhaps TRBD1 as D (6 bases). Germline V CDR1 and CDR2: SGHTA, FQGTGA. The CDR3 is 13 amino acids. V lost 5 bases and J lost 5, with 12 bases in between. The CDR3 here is CASSPGRGTEAFF. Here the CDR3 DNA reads TGTGCCAGCAGCCCAGGAAGGGGGACTGAAGCTTTCTTT.

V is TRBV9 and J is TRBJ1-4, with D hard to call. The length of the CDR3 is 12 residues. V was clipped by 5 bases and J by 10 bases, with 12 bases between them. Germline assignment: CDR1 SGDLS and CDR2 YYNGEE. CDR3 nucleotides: TGTGCCAGCAGTTTGTCTCCGGGAAAACTGTTTTTT. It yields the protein CASSLSPGKLFF.

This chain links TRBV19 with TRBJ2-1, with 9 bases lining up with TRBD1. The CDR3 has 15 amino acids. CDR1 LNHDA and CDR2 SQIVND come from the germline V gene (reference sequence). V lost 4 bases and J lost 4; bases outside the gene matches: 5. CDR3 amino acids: CASSTPGTGYNEQFF. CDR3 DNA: TGTGCCAGTAGTACCCCCGGGACAGGGTACAATGAGCAGTTCTTC.

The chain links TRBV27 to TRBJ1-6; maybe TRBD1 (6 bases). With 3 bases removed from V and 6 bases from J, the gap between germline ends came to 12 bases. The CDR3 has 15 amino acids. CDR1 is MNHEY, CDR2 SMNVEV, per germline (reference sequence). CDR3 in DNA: TGTGCCAGCAGTTTTACAGGGCCCCTTAATTCACCCCTCCACTTT. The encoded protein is CASSFTGPLNSPLHF.

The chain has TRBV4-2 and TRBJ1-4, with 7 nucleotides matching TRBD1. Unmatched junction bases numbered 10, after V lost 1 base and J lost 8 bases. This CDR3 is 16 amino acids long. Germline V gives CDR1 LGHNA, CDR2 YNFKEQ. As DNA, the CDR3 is TGTGCCAGCAGCCAAGGCACTGGGCAGGGGGAGGAAAAACTGTTTTTT. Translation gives CASSQGTGQGEEKLFF.

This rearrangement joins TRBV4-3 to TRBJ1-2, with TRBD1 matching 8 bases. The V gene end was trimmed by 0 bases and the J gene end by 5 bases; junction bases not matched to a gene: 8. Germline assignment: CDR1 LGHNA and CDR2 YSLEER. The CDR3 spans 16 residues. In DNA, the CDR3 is TGCGCCAGCAGCCAAGAGGGCAGGGGGCGGGTTTATGGCTACACCTTC. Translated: CASSQEGRGRVYGYTF.

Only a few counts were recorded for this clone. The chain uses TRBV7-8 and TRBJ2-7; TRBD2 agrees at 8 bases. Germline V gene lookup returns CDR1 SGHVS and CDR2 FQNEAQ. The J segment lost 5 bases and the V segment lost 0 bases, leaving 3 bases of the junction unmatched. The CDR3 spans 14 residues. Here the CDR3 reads CASSLASGVNEQYF. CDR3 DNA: TGTGCCAGCAGCTTAGCTAGCGGGGTAAACGAGCAGTACTTC.

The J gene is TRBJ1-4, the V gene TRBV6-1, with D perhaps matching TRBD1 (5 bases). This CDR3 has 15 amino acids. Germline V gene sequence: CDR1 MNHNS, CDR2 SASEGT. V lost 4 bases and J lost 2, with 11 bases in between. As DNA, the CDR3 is TGTGCCAGCAGTGGACCAGGGTCCACTAATGAAAAACTGTTTTTT. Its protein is CASSGPGSTNEKLFF.

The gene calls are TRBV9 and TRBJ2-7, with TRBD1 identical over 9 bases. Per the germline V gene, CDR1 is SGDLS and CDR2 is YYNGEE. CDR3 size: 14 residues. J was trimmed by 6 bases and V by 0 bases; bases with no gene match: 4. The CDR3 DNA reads TGTGCCAGCAGCGTAGGGGACAGGGTGTTCGAGCAGTACTTC. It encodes CASSVGDRVFEQYF.

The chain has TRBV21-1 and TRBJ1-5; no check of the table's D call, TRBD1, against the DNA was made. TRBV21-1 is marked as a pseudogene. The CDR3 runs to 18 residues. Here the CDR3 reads CASSPRGLQGAKGQPQHF. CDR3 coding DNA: TGTGCCAGCAGCCCCCGGGGGTTACAGGGGGCGAAGGGTCAGCCCCAGCATTTT.

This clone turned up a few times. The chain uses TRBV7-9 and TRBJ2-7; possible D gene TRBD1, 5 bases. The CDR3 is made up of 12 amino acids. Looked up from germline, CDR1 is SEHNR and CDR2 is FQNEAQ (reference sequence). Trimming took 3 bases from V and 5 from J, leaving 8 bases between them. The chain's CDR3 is CASSFAGNEQYF. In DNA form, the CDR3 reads TGTGCCAGCAGCTTCGCAGGGAACGAGCAGTACTTC.

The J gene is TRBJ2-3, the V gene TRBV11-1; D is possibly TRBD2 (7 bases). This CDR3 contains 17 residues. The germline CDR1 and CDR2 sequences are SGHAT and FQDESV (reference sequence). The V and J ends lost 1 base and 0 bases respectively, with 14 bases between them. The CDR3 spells CASSLGGGASSTDTQYF. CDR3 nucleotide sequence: TGTGCCAGCAGCTTAGGAGGGGGGGCCTCCAGCACAGATACGCAGTATTTT.